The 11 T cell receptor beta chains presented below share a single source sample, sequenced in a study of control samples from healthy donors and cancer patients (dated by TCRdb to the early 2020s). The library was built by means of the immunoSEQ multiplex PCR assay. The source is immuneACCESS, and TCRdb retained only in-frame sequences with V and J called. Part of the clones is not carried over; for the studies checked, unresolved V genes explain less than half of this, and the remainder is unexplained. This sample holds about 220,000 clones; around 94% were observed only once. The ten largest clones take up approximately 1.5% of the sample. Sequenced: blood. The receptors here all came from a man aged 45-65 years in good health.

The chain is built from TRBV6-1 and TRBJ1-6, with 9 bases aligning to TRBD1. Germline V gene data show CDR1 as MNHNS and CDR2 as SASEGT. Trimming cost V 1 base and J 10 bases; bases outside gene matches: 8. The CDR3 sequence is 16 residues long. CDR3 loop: CASSEGTGGYGSPLHF. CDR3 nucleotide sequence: TGTGCCAGCAGTGAAGGTACAGGGGGCTACGGGTCACCCCTCCACTTT.

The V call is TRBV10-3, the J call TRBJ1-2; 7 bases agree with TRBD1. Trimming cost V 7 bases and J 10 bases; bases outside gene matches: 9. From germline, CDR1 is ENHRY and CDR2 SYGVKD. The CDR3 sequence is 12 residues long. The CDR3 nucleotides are TGTGCCATCACAGGGGGGGTTGGCGACTACACCTTC. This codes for CAITGGVGDYTF.

CDR3 sequence reads: CASRDRGLYYEQYF. As DNA, the CDR3 is TGTGCCAGCAGGGATAGGGGGCTGTACTACGAGCAGTACTTC. J is TRBJ2-7 and V is TRBV6-5, with TRBD1 identical over 7 bases. This CDR3 has 14 amino acids. Germline values: CDR1 MNHEY, CDR2 SVGAGI. The trim removed 6 bases at V and 3 bases at J, leaving 8 bases unmatched.

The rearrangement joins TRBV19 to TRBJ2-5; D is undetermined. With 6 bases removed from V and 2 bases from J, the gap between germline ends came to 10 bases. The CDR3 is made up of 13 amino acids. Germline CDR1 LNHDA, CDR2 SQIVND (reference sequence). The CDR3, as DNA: TGTGCCAGTAGGAGGACCCTACAAGAGACCCAGTACTTC. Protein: CASRRTLQETQYF.

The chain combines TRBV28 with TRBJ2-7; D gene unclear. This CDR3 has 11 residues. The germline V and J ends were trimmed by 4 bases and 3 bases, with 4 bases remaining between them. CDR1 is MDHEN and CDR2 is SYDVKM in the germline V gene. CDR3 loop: CASSSYYEQYF. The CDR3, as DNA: TGTGCCAGCAGTTCCTACTACGAGCAGTACTTC.

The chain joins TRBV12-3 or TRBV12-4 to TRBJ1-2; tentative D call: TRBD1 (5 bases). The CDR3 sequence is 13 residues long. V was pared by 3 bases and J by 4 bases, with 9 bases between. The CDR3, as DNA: TGTGCCAGCAGTTTCGTGGGGGGCTATGGCTACACCTTC. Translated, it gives CASSFVGGYGYTF.

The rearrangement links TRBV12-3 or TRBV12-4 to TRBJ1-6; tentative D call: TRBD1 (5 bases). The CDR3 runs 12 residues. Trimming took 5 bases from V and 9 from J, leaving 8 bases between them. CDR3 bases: TGTGCCAGCAGTGACAGACGTTCACCCCTCCACTTT. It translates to CASSDRRSPLHF.

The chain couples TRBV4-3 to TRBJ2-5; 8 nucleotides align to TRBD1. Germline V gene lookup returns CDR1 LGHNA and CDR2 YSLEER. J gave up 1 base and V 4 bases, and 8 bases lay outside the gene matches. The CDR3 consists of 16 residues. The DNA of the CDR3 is TGCGCCAGCAGCCGGGGGGACAGGCCAACCCAAGAGACCCAGTACTTC. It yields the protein CASSRGDRPTQETQYF.

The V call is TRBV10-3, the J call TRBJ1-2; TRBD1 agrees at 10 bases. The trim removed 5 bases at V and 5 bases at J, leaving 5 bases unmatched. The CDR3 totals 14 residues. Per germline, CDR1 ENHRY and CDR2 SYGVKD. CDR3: CAISWDRGGYGYTF. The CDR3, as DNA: TGTGCCATCAGTTGGGACAGGGGAGGATATGGCTACACCTTC.

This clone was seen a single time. The DNA for the CDR3 is TGTGCCAGCAGCCAGGGACATCAGAACACTGAAGCTTTCTTT. Translation: CASSQGHQNTEAFF. The genes are TRBV28 and TRBJ1-1; TRBD1 might be the D (6 bases). CDR3 length: 14 residues. The V end was cut by 6 bases, the J end by 1 base, with 12 bases between. Germline lookup yields CDR1 MDHEN and CDR2 SYDVKM.

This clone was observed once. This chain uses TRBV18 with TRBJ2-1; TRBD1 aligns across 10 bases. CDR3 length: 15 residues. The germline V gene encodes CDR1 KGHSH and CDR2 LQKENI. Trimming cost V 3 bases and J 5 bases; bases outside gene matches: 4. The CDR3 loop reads CASSPGQGPHNEQFF. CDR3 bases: TGTGCCAGCTCACCGGGACAGGGGCCCCACAATGAGCAGTTCTTC.